A single sample is the source of the 5 T cell receptor beta chains below, sequenced in a study of shared clonotypes between healthy human individuals (dated by TCRdb to about 2020). Library method: the immunoSEQ multiplex PCR assay. In its TCRdb copy, this immuneACCESS table keeps in-frame sequences only and misses some clones. Where compared with another copy, unresolved V genes explain less than half of these, and the others have no known cause. The sample contains about 2.3 million clones, less than 95% of them found a single time. The ten largest clonotypes hold about 0.41% of the sample. What was sequenced was naive CD4+ T cells from PBMCs. The label giving this sample's cell subset or site can be read as: CD45RA+ positively selected. These TCRs come from a young man in good health. Some clones in this sample may be carry-over from other donors' samples.

This rearrangement joins TRBV4-2 to TRBJ2-1; no reliable D call. The CDR3 runs to 14 residues. Trimming cost V 1 base and J 7 bases, with 11 bases left between them. The germline V gene encodes CDR1 LGHNA and CDR2 YNFKEQ. CDR3 DNA sequence: TGTGCCAGCAGCCAAGCTTTAGCAGGTAATGAGCAGTTCTTC. Protein: CASSQALAGNEQFF.

The V call is TRBV7-2, the J call TRBJ1-5; no definite D call. The V end was cut by 0 bases, the J end by 0 bases, with 9 bases between. Germline V gene lookup returns CDR1 SGHTA and CDR2 FQGNSA. The CDR3 runs 16 residues. The CDR3 is CASSLAQTYSNQPQHF. The CDR3, as DNA: TGTGCCAGCAGCTTAGCACAGACCTATAGCAATCAGCCCCAGCATTTT.

The chain recombines TRBV5-1 with TRBJ2-7, with D possibly TRBD2 on 5 matching bases. The length of the CDR3 is 11 residues. V lost 4 bases to trimming and J lost 3 bases, with 5 bases between them. Germline values: CDR1 SGHRS, CDR2 YFSETQ. The DNA of the CDR3 is TGCGCCAGCAGCGAGGGCTACGAGCAGTACTTC. This codes for CASSEGYEQYF.

The CDR3 DNA reads as TGTGCCATCGGTACAGGGGACCAAGAGACCCAGTACTTC. Its protein is CAIGTGDQETQYF. The chain combines TRBV10-3 with TRBJ2-5, with TRBD1 matching over 7 bases. Losses at the gene ends were 8 bases for V and 0 bases for J; bases not matched to a gene: 3. This CDR3 has 13 residues. The germline V gene encodes CDR1 ENHRY and CDR2 SYGVKD.

V gene TRBV27 combines with J gene TRBJ2-3; 13 nucleotides line up with TRBD2. Germline CDR1 MNHEY, CDR2 SMNVEV (reference sequence). There are 18 residues in the CDR3. With 5 bases clipped from V and 4 bases from J, the junction kept 12 bases outside the gene matches. CDR3 bases: TGTGCCAGCAGTCCAACTTCCGGGACTAGCGGGGCTCCAGATACGCAGTATTTT. Protein product: CASSPTSGTSGAPDTQYF.